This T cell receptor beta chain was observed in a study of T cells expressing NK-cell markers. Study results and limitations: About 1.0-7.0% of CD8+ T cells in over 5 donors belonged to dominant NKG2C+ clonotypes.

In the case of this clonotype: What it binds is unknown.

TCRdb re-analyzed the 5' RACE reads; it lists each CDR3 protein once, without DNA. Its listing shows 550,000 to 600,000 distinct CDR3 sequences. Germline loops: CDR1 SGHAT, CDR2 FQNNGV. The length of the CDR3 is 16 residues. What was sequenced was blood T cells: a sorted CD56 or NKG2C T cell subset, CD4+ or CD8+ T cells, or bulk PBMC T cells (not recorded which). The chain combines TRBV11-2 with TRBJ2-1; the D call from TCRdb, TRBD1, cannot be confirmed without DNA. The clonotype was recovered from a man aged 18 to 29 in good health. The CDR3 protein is CASSLDRGTASDEQFF.